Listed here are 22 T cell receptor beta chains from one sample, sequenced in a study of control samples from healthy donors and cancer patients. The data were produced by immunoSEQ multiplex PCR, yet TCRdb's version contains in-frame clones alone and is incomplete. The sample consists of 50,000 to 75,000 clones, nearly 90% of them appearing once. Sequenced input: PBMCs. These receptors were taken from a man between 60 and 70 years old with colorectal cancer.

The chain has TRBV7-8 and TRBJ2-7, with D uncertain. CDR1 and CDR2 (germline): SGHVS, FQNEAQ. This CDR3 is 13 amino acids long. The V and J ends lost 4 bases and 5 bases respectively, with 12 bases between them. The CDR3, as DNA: TGTGCCAGCAGCTCCCCACCTGGTAACGAGCAGTACTTC. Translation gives CASSSPPGNEQYF. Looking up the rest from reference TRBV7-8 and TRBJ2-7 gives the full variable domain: GAGVSQSPRYKVAKRGQDVALRCDPISGHVSLFWYQQALGQGPEFLTYFQNEAQLDKSGLPSDRFFAERPEGSVSTLKIQRTQQEDSAVYLCASSSPPGNEQYFGPGTRLTVT.

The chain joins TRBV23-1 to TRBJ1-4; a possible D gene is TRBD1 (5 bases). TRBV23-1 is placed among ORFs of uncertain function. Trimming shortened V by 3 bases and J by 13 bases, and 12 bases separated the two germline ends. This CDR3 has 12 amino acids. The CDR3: CASSHEGNSLFF. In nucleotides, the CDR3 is TGCGCCAGCAGTCATGAGGGGAATTCACTGTTTTTT.

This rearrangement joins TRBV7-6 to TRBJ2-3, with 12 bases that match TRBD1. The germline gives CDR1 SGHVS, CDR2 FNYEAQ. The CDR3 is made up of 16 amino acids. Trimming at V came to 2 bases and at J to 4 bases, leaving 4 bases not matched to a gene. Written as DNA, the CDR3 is TGTGCCAGCAGCTTAAGAGGGACAGGGGGCGCAGATACGCAGTATTTT. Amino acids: CASSLRGTGGADTQYF.

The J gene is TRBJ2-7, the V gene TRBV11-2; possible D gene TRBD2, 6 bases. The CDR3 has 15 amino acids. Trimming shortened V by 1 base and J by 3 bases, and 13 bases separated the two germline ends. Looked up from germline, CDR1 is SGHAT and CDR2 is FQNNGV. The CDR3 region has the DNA TGTGCCAGCAGCTTAGTTGGCGGGATTCTCTACGAGCAGTACTTC. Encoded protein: CASSLVGGILYEQYF. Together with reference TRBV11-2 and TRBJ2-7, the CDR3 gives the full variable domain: EAGVAQSPRYKIIEKRQSVAFWCNPISGHATLYWYQQILGQGPKLLIQFQNNGVVDDSQLPKDRFSAERLKGVDSTLKIQPAKLEDSAVYLCASSLVGGILYEQYFGPGTRLTVT.

The CDR3 coding sequence is TGTGCCAGCAGCCCCCCTACAAGAAGAAATAATTCACCCCTCCACTTT. This sequence encodes CASSPPTRRNNSPLHF. This sequence joins TRBV4-2 and TRBJ1-6; D ambiguous. This CDR3 contains 16 residues. The V end lost 4 bases, the J end lost 5 bases, and 15 bases lay between the germline ends. Germline V lookup: CDR1 LGHNA, CDR2 YNFKEQ.

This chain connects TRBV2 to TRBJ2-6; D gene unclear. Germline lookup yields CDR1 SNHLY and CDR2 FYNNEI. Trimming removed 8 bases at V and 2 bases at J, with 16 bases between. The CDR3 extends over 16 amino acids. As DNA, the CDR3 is TGTGCCAGCCAGAACCCCGGATCCCCTGGGGCCAACGTCCTGACTTTC. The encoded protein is CASQNPGSPGANVLTF.

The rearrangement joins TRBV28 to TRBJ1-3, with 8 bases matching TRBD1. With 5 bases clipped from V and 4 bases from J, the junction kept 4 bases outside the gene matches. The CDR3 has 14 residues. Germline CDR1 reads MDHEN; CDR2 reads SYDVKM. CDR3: CASSRTGGGNTIYF. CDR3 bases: TGTGCCAGCAGTCGAACAGGGGGAGGAAACACCATATATTTT.

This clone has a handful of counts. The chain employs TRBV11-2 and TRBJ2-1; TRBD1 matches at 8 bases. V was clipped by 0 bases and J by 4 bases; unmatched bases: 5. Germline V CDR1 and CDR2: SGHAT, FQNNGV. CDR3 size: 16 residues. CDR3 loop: CASSLDPTGGYNEQFF. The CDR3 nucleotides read TGTGCCAGCAGCTTAGATCCCACAGGGGGATACAATGAGCAGTTCTTC.

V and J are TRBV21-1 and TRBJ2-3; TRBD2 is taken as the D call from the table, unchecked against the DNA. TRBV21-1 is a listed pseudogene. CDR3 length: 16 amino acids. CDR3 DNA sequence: TGTGCCAGCAGCAAAGCGCTGCGCGGCAGCACAGATACGCAGTATTTT. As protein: CASSKALRGSTDTQYF.

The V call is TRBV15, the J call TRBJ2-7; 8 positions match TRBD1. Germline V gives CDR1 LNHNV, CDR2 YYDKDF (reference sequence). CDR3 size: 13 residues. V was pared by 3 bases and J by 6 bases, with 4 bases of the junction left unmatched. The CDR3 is CATSSRRGREQYF. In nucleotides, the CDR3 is TGTGCCACCAGCAGTCGCAGGGGGCGCGAGCAGTACTTC.

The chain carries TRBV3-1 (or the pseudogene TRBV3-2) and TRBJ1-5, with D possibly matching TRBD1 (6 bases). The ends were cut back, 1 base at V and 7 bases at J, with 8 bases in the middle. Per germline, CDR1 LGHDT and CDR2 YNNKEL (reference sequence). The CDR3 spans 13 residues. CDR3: CASSQAGVQPQHF. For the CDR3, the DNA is TGTGCCAGCAGCCAAGCAGGGGTGCAGCCCCAGCATTTT.

Here the CDR3 DNA reads TGCGCCAGCAGCCAAGAAGGAACCTCGGCTTCACCCCTCCACTTT. Protein: CASSQEGTSASPLHF. The chain joins TRBV4-1 to TRBJ1-6; the D is unclear. Germline loops: CDR1 MGHRA, CDR2 YSYEKL. The CDR3 covers 15 residues. Trimming pared 0 bases from V and 9 bases from J, leaving 12 bases between.

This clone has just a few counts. The chain's CDR3 is CASSVEQGVRMGEQFF. CDR3 in DNA: TGTGCCAGTAGTGTCGAACAGGGGGTCCGAATGGGTGAGCAGTTCTTC. The J gene is TRBJ2-1, the V gene TRBV19; 8 bases match TRBD1. Germline V CDR1 and CDR2: LNHDA, SQIVND (reference sequence). The CDR3 length is 16 residues. Trimming cost V 5 bases and J 9 bases; bases outside gene matches: 15. The variable domain in full, completed from reference TRBV19 and TRBJ2-1, reads DGGITQSPKYLFRKEGQNVTLSCEQNLNHDAMYWYRQDPGQGLRLIYYSQIVNDFQKGDIAEGYSVSREKKESFPLTVTSAQKNPTAFYLCASSVEQGVRMGEQFFGPGTRLTVL.

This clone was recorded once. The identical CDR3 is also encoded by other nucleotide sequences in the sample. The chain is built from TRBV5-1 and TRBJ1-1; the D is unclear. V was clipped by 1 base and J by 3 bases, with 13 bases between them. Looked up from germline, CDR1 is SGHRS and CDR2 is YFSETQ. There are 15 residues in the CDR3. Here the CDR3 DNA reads TGCGCCAGCAGCTTGTGGGCCGGGTTGGACACTGAAGCTTTCTTT. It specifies CASSLWAGLDTEAFF. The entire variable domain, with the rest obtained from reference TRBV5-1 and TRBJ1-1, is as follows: KAGVTQTPRYLIKTRGQQVTLSCSPISGHRSVSWYQQTPGQGLQFLFEYFSETQRNKGNFPGRFSGRQFSNSRSEMNVSTLELGDSALYLCASSLWAGLDTEAFFGQGTRLTVV.

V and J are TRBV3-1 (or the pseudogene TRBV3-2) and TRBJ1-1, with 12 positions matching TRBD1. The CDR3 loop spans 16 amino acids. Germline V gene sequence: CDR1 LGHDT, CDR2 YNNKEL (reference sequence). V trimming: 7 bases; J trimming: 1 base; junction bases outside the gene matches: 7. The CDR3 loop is CASTRDRGPTNTEAFF. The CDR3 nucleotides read TGTGCCAGCACCCGGGACAGGGGGCCAACGAACACTGAAGCTTTCTTT.

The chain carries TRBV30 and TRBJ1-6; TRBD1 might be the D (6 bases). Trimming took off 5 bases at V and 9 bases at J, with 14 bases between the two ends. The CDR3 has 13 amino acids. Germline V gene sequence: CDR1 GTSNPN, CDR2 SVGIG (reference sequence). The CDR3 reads CAWAQGGISPLHF. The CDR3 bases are TGTGCCTGGGCACAGGGCGGGATTTCACCCCTCCACTTT.

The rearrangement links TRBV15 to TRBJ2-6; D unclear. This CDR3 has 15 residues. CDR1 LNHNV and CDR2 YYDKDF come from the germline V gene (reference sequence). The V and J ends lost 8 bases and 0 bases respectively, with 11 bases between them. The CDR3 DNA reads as TGTGCCACCGCTATATCCTACTCTGGGGCCAACGTCCTGACTTTC. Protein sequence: CATAISYSGANVLTF.

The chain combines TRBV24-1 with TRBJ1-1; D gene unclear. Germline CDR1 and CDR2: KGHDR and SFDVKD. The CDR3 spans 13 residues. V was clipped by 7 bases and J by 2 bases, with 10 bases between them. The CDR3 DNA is TGTGCCACCAGATCGATAGGAAACACTGAAGCTTTCTTT. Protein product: CATRSIGNTEAFF.

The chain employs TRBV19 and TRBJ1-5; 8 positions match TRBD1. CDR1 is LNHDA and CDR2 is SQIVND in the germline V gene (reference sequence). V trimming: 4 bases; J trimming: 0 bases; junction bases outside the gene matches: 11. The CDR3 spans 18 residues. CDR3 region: CASSTTDRAVYSNQPQHF. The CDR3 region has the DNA TGTGCCAGTAGTACCACGGACAGGGCCGTATATAGCAATCAGCCCCAGCATTTT.

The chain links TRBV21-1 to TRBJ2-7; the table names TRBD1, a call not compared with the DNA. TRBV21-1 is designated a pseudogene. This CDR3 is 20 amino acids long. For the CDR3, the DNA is TGTGCCAGCAGCAAATTGAGCGGGACAGGTGGCCCGTATCGAGGTTACGAGCAGTACTTC. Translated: CASSKLSGTGGPYRGYEQYF.

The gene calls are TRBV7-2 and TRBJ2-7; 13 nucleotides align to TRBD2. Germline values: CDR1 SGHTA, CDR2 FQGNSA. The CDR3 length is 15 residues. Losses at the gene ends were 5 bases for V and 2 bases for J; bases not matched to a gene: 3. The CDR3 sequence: CASSPTSGGTYEQYF. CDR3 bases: TGTGCCAGCAGCCCGACTAGCGGGGGGACCTACGAGCAGTACTTC.

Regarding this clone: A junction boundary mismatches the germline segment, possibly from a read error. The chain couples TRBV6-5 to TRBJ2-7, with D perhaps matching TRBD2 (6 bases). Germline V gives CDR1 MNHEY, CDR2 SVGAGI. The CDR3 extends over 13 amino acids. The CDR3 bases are TGTGCCAGCAGTTATAAAGGATCTAGCGAGCAGTGCTTC. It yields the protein CASSYKGSSEQCF.